One sample yielded the 5 T cell receptor beta chains listed below, sequenced in a study of T and B cells in COVID-19 patients. BIOMED2 TRB-A/B primer pools were used in multiplex TRB PCR. TCRdb redid the calling of the multiplex PCR reads with MiXCR, one entry per CDR3 protein. The sample includes under 6,000 distinct CDR3 sequences, 25% to 35% of them seen just once. Each TRB amplification used about 220-500 ng of genomic DNA from blood. Sample: blood. Every receptor here comes from a human donor with active COVID-19.

This chain uses TRBV18 with TRBJ2-7; TRBD1 aligns across 7 bases. Germline CDR1 and CDR2: KGHSH and LQKENI. The J segment lost 7 bases and the V segment lost 5 bases, leaving 5 bases of the junction unmatched. The CDR3 is 12 amino acids. Here the CDR3 DNA reads TGTGCCAGCTCAACAGGGGCCCGGGAGCAGTACTTC. This gives the protein CASSTGAREQYF.

About this clonotype: A much bigger clone sits one base away, suggesting this may be a read error. The J gene is TRBJ1-3, the V gene TRBV7-3; 8 positions agree with TRBD1. This CDR3 is 16 amino acids long. J lost 4 bases, V lost 2 bases, and 7 bases had no gene match. The germline V gene encodes CDR1 SGHTA and CDR2 FQGTGA. The CDR3 DNA is TGTGCCAGCAGCTTAGCTTACCCAGGGGGCGGAAACACCATATATTTT. Its translation: CASSLAYPGGGNTIYF.

The V and J genes are TRBV20-1 and TRBJ1-2, with a tentative D call TRBD1 (5 bases). The V end lost 3 bases, the J end lost 1 base, and 9 bases lay between the germline ends. Germline V gene lookup returns CDR1 DFQATT and CDR2 SNEGSKA (reference sequence). The CDR3 length is 13 residues. CDR3 sequence: CSAREGLNYGYTF. In DNA form, the CDR3 reads TGCAGTGCTAGGGAGGGACTTAACTATGGCTACACCTTC.

The chain combines TRBV7-9 with TRBJ2-5, with D possibly TRBD2 on 5 matching bases. Deletions cut 5 bases from V and 2 bases from J, with 15 bases between. The CDR3 is 15 amino acids. Germline loops: CDR1 SEHNR, CDR2 FQNEAQ (reference sequence). The CDR3 nucleotides read TGTGCCAGCAGCCTAGTATTGCGGGTGCAAGAGACCCAGTACTTC. Translation: CASSLVLRVQETQYF.

This clonotype counts as medium-sized. The rearrangement links TRBV12-3 or TRBV12-4 to TRBJ2-3; D gene ambiguous. With 4 bases removed from V and 3 bases from J, the gap between germline ends came to 8 bases. There are 13 residues in the CDR3. This CDR3 reads CASSSRETDTQYF. In DNA, the CDR3 is TGTGCCAGCAGTTCAAGGGAAACAGATACGCAGTATTTT.